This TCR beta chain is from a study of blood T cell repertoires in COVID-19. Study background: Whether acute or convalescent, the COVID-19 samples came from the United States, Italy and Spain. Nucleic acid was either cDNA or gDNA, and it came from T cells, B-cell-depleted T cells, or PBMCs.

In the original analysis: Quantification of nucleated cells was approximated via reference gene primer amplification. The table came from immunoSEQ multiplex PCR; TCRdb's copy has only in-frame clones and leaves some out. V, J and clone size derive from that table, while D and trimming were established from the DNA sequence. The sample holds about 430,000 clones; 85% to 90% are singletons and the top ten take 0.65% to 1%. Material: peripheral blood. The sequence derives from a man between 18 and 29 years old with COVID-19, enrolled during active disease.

The CDR3 spells CALSREGTDTQYF. In nucleotides, the CDR3 is TGTGCCTTATCGCGGGAGGGCACAGATACGCAGTATTTT. The genes are TRBV30 and TRBJ2-3; 8 bases agree with TRBD2. The CDR3 is 13 amino acids. Trimming removed 7 bases from V and 1 base from J; junction bases left unmatched: 4. CDR1 is GTSNPN, CDR2 SVGIG, per germline (reference sequence).